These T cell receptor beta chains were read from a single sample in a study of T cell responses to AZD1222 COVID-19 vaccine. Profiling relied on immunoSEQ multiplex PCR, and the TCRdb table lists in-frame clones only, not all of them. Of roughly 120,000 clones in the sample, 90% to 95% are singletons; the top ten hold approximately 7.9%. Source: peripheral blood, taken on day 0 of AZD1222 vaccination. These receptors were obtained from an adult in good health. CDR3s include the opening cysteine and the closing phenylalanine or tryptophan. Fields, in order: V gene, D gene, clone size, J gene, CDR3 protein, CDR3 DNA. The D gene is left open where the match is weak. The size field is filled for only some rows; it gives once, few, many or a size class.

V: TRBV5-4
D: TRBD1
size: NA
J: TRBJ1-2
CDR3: CASSRDRAGYTF
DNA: TGTGCCAGCAGCCGGGACAGGGCTGGCTACACCTTC

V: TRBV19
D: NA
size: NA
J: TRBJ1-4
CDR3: CASRPGATNEKLFF
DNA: TGTGCCAGTAGGCCGGGGGCAACTAATGAAAAACTGTTTTTT

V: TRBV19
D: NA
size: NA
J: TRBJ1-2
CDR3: CASAHPRGARYGYTF
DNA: TGTGCCAGTGCCCACCCGAGGGGGGCTCGGTATGGCTACACCTTC

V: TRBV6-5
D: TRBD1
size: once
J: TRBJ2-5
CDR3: CASRAEGAETQYF
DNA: TGTGCCAGCAGGGCCGAGGGGGCGGAGACCCAGTACTTC

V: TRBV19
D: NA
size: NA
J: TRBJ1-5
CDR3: CASTKTGQGRQPQHF
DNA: TGTGCCAGTACCAAAACGGGGCAGGGTCGACAGCCCCAGCATTTT

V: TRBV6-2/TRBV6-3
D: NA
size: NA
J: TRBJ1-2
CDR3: CASSGPVGDRYGYTF
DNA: TGTGCCAGCAGTGGCCCCGTGGGGGATCGGTATGGCTACACCTTC

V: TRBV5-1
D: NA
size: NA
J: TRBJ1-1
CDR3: CASAGHFEAFF
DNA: TGCGCCAGCGCCGGACACTTTGAAGCTTTCTTT

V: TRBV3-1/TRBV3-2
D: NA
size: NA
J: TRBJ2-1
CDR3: CASVGRSSYNEQFF
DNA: TGTGCCAGCGTAGGTAGGAGCTCCTACAATGAGCAGTTCTTC

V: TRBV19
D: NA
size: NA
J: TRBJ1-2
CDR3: CASSKWDVNYGYTF
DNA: TGTGCCAGTAGTAAATGGGATGTAAACTATGGCTACACCTTC

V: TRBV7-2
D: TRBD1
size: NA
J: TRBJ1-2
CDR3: CASSKDRVAGYTF
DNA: TGTGCCAGCAGCAAGGACAGGGTGGCTGGCTACACCTTC

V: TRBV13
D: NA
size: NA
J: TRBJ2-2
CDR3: CASSLPGLGSNTGELFF
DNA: TGTGCCAGCAGCCTCCCTGGGCTAGGATCGAACACCGGGGAGCTGTTTTTT

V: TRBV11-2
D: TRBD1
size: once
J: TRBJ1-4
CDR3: CASSAGTGRNEKLFF
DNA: TGTGCCAGCAGCGCCGGGACAGGGCGTAATGAAAAACTGTTTTTT

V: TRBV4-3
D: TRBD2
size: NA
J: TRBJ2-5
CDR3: CASSQVAGGQETQYF
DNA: TGCGCCAGCAGCCAAGTCGCGGGGGGGCAAGAGACCCAGTACTTC

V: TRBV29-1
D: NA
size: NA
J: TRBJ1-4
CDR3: CSVDGGANEKLFF
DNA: TGCAGCGTTGACGGGGGGGCCAATGAAAAACTGTTTTTT

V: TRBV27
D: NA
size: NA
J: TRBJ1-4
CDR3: CASSALQGGDEKLFF
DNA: TGTGCCAGCAGTGCGTTACAGGGAGGGGATGAAAAACTGTTTTTT